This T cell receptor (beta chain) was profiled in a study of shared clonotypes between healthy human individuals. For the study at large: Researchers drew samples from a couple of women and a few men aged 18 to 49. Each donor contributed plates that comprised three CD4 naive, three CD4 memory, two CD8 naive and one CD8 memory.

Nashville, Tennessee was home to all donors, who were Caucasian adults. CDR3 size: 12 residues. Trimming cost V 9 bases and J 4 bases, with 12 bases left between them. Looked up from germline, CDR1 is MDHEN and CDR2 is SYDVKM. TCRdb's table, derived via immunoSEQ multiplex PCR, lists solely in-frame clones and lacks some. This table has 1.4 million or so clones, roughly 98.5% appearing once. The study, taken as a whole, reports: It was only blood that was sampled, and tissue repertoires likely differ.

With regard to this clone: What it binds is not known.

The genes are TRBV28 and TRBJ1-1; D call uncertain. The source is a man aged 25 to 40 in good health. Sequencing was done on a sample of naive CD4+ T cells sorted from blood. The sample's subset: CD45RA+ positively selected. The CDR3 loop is CASCTRATEAFF. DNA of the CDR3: TGTGCCAGTTGCACGAGGGCCACTGAAGCTTTCTTT.